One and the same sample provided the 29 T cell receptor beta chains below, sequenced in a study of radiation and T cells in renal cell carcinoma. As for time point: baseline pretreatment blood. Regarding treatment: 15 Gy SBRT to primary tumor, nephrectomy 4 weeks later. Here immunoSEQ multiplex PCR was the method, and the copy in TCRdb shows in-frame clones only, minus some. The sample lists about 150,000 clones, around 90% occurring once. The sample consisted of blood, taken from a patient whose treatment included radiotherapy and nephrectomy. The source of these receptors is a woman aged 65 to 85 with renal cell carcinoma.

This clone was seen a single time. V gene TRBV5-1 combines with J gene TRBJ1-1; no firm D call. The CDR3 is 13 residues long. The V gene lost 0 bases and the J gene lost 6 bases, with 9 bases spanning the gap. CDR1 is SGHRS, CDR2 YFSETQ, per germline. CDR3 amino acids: CASSLGRAAEAFF. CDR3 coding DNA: TGCGCCAGCAGCTTGGGGAGGGCGGCTGAAGCTTTCTTT.

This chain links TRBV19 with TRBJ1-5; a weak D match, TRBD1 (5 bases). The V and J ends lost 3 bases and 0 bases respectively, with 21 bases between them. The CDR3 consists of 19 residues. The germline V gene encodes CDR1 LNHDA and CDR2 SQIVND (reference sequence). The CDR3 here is CASSIDRGKTFDSNQPQHF. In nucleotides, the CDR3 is TGTGCCAGTAGTATTGACAGAGGGAAAACCTTCGATAGCAATCAGCCCCAGCATTTT. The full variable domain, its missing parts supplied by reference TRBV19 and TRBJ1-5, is DGGITQSPKYLFRKEGQNVTLSCEQNLNHDAMYWYRQDPGQGLRLIYYSQIVNDFQKGDIAEGYSVSREKKESFPLTVTSAQKNPTAFYLCASSIDRGKTFDSNQPQHFGDGTRLSIL.

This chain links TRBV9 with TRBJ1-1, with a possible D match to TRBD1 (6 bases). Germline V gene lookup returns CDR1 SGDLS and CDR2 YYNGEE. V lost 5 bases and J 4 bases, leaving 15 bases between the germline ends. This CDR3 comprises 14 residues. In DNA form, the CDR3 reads TGTGCCAGCAGTCCTACAGGGATGGGCACTGAAGCTTTCTTT. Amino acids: CASSPTGMGTEAFF.

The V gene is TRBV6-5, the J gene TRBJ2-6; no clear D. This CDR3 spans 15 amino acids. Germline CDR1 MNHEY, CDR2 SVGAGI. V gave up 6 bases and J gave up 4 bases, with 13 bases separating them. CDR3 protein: CASSKGAQGANVLTF. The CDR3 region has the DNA TGTGCCAGCAGCAAAGGTGCGCAGGGGGCCAACGTCCTGACTTTC.

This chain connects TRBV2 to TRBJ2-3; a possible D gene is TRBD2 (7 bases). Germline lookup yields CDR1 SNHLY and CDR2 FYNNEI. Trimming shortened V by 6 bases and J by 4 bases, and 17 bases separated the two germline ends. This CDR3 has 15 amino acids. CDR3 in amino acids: CASRREDSGADTQYF. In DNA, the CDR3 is TGTGCCAGCAGAAGAGAGGACAGCGGGGCAGATACGCAGTATTTT.

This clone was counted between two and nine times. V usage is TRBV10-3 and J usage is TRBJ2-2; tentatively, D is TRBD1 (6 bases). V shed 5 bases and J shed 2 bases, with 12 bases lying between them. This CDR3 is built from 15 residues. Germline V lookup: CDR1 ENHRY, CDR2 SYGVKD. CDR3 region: CAISSPGQNTGELFF. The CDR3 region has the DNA TGTGCCATCAGTTCTCCGGGACAAAACACCGGGGAGCTGTTTTTT.

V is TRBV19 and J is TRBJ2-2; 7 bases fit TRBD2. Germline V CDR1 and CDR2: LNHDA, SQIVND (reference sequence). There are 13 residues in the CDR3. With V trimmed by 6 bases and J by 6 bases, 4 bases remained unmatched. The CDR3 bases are TGTGCCAGTAGCAGGACTAGTCCCGGGGAGCTGTTTTTT. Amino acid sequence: CASSRTSPGELFF.

CDR3 DNA sequence: TGTGCCAGCAGCAAAAGTCATCCAGGGTGTTCCTATAATTCACCCCTCCACTTT. Translating gives CASSKSHPGCSYNSPLHF. The chain couples TRBV21-1 to TRBJ1-6; TRBD1 reflects the table's D call only, with no check against the DNA. TRBV21-1 is given as a pseudogene. This CDR3 spans 18 amino acids.

The CDR3 region has the DNA TGTGCCAGCAGCCCAGATAGTCAGCCCCAGCATTTT. Protein sequence: CASSPDSQPQHF. The rearrangement joins TRBV7-9 to TRBJ1-5; D gene uncertain. The CDR3 consists of 12 residues. V was shortened by 5 bases and J by 6 bases, with 8 bases between the two germline ends. CDR1 and CDR2 from the germline V gene are SEHNR and FQNEAQ (reference sequence).

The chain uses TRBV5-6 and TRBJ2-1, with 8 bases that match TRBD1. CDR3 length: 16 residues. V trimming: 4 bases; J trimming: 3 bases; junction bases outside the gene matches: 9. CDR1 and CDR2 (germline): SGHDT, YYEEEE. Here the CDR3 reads CASSPPDRGRYNEQFF. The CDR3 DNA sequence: TGTGCCAGCAGCCCACCTGACAGGGGACGCTACAATGAGCAGTTCTTC.

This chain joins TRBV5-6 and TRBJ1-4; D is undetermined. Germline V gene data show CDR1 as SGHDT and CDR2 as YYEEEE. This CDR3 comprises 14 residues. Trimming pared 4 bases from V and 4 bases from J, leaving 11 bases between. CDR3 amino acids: CASSRTSLNEKLFF. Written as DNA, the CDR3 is TGTGCCAGCAGCCGAACAAGTCTTAATGAAAAACTGTTTTTT.

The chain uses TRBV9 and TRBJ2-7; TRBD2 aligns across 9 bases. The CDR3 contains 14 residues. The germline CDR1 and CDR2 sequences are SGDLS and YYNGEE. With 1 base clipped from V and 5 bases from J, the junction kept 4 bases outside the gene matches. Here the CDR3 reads CASSVPAGGNEQYF. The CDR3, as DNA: TGTGCCAGCAGCGTACCAGCGGGGGGCAACGAGCAGTACTTC.

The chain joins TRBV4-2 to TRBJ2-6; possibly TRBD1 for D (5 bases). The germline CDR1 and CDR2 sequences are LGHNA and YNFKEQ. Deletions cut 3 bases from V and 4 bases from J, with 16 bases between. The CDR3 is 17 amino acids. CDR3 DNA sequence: TGTGCCAGCAGCCAGGATACAAGGGGTGGCGGGGCCAACGTCCTGACTTTC. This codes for CASSQDTRGGGANVLTF.

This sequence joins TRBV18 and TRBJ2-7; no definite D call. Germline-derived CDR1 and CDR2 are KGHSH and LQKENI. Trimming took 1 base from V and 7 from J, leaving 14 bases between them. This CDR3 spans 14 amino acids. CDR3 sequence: CASSPRPAPAEQYF. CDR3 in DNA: TGTGCCAGCTCACCACGGCCCGCACCCGCGGAGCAGTACTTC.

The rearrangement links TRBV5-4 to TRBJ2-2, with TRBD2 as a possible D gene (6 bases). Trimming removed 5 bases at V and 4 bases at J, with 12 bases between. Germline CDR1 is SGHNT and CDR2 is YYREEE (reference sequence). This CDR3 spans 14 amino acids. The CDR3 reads CASRTGVLTGELFF. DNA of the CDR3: TGTGCCAGCAGAACGGGAGTCCTCACCGGGGAGCTGTTTTTT.

CDR3 sequence (DNA): TGTGCCACCCAGGGCCAGGGGGACACTGAAGCTTTCTTT. This encodes CATQGQGDTEAFF. The V and J genes are TRBV19 and TRBJ1-1; 7 nucleotides line up with TRBD1. The CDR3 length is 13 residues. Germline V gives CDR1 LNHDA, CDR2 SQIVND (reference sequence). Trimming at V came to 10 bases and at J to 3 bases, leaving 8 bases not matched to a gene.

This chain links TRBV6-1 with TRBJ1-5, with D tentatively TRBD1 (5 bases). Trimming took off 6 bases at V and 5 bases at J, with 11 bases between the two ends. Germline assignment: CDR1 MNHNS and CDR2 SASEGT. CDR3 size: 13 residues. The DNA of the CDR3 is TGTGCCAGCAGCAGGGCAGGATATCAGCCCCAGCATTTT. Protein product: CASSRAGYQPQHF.

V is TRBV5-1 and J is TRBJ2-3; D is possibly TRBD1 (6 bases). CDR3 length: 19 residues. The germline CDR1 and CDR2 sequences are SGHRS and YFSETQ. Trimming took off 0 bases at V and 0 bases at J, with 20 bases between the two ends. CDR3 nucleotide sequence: TGCGCCAGCAGCTTGGTGGGGATCGGGACAAGTGCTAGCACAGATACGCAGTATTTT. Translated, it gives CASSLVGIGTSASTDTQYF. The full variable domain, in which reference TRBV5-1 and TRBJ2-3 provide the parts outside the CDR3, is KAGVTQTPRYLIKTRGQQVTLSCSPISGHRSVSWYQQTPGQGLQFLFEYFSETQRNKGNFPGRFSGRQFSNSRSEMNVSTLELGDSALYLCASSLVGIGTSASTDTQYFGPGTRLTVL.

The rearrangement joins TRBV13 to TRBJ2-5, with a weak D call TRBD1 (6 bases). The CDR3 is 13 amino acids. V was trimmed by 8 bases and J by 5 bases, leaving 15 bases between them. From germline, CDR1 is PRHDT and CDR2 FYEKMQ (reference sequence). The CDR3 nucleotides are TGTGCCAGCCGTACCCCAGGGGCGGAGACCCAGTACTTC. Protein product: CASRTPGAETQYF. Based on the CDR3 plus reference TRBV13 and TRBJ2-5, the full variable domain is AAGVIQSPRHLIKEKRETATLKCYPIPRHDTVYWYQQGPGQDPQFLISFYEKMQSDKGSIPDRFSAQQFSDYHSELNMSSLELGDSALYFCASRTPGAETQYFGPGTRLLVL.

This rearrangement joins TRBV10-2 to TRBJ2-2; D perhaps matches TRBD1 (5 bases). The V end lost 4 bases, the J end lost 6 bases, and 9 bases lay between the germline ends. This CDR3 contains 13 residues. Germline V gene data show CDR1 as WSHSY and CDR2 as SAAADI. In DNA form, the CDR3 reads TGCGCCAGCAGTGCTCCAGGGCCCGGGGAGCTGTTTTTT. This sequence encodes CASSAPGPGELFF.

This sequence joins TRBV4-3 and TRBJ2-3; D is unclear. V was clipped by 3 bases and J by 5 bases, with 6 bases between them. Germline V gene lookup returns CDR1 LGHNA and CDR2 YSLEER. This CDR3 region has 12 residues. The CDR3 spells CASSHAKDTQYF. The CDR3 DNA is TGCGCCAGCAGCCATGCGAAAGATACGCAGTATTTT.

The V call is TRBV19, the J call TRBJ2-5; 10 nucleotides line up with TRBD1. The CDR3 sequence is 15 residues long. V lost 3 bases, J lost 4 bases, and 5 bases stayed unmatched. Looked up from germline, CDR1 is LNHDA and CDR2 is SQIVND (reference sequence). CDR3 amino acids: CASSITGTGVETQYF. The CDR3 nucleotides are TGTGCCAGTAGTATCACCGGGACAGGGGTAGAGACCCAGTACTTC. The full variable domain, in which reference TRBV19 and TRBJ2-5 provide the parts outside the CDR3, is DGGITQSPKYLFRKEGQNVTLSCEQNLNHDAMYWYRQDPGQGLRLIYYSQIVNDFQKGDIAEGYSVSREKKESFPLTVTSAQKNPTAFYLCASSITGTGVETQYFGPGTRLLVL.

CDR3: CASSLGPSGGGTEAFF. The CDR3 bases are TGTGCCAGCAGCTTAGGGCCTTCTGGGGGGGGCACTGAAGCTTTCTTT. The chain carries TRBV11-3 and TRBJ1-1, with D maybe TRBD1 (5 bases). The germline CDR1 and CDR2 sequences are SGHNT and YENEEA. Deletions cut 1 base from V and 4 bases from J, with 16 bases between. This CDR3 contains 16 residues.

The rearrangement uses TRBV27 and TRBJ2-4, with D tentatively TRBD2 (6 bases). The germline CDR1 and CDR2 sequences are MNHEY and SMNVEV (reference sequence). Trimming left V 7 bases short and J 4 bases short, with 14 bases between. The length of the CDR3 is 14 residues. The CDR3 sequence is CASTPGLDKNIQYF. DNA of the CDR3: TGTGCCAGCACCCCGGGACTCGATAAAAACATTCAGTACTTC.

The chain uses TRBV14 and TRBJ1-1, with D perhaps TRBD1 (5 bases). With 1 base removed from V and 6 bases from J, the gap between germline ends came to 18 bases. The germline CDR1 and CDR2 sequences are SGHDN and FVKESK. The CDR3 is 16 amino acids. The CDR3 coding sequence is TGTGCCAGCAGCCAAGCGTCACCGGGGGGGAGGCCTGAAGCTTTCTTT. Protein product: CASSQASPGGRPEAFF.

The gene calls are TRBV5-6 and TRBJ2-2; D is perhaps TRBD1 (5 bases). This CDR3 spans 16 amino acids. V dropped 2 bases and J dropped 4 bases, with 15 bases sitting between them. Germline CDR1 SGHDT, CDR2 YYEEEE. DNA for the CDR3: TGTGCCAGCAGCTTAATGGCAGGGTCAACCACCGGGGAGCTGTTTTTT. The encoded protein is CASSLMAGSTTGELFF. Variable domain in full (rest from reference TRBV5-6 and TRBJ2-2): DAGVTQSPTHLIKTRGQQVTLRCSPKSGHDTVSWYQQALGQGPQFIFQYYEEEERQRGNFPDRFSGHQFPNYSSELNVNALLLGDSALYLCASSLMAGSTTGELFFGEGSRLTVL.

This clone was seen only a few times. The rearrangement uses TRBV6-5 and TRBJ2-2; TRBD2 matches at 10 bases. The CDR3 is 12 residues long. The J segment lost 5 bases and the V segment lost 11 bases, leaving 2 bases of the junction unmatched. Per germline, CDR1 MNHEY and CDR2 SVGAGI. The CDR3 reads CAVLAGTGELFF. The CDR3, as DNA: TGTGCCGTACTAGCGGGGACCGGGGAGCTGTTTTTT.

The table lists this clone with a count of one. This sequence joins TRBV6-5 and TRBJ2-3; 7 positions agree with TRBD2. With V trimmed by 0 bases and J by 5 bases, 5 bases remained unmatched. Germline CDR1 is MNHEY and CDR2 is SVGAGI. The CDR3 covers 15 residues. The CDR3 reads CASSYSSGVGDTQYF. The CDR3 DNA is TGTGCCAGCAGTTACTCCAGCGGGGTCGGAGATACGCAGTATTTT.

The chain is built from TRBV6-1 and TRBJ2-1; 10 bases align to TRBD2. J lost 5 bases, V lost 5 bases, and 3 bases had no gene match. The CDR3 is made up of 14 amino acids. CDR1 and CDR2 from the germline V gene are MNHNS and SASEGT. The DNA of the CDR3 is TGTGCCAGCAGTCTAGCGGGGGCCCACAATGAGCAGTTCTTC. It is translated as CASSLAGAHNEQFF.